The rows below give T cell receptor beta chains drawn from one sample of a study of identical twins. TCRdb analysed the 5' RACE reads with MiXCR anew, one entry per CDR3 protein. Altogether 700,000 to 950,000 distinct CDR3 sequences are present, 9% to 15% being singletons, with the ten largest covering around 1.6%. These data are also associated with another study on yellow fever vaccine responses in identical twins.

Sequencing used PBMCs. These receptors came from a woman between 18 and 29 years old in good health. The CDR3 runs from the conserved cysteine through the conserved F or W. The order of the fields is CDR3 length, clone size, V gene, J gene, D gene, CDR3 DNA, CDR3 protein. The D gene is left open where the match is weak. Size tells how often a clone was seen (once, few, many) or the class of an expanded clone, and some rows leave it out.

12	few	TRBV3-1	TRBJ2-1	-	TGTGCCAGCAGCCAATTTGTCCATGAGCAGTTCTTC	CASSQFVHEQFF
13	many	TRBV12-3/TRBV12-4	TRBJ2-7	-	TGTGCCAGCAGTCGGGACGCCTCCTACGAGCAGTACTTC	CASSRDASYEQYF
16	few	TRBV27	TRBJ2-1	TRBD1	TGTGCCAGCAGTTTATCGGGGACAGGGCCGTTGCATGAGCAGTTCTTC	CASSLSGTGPLHEQFF
15	many	TRBV7-9	TRBJ2-5	TRBD1	TGTGCCAGCAGCTTAGTGACAGGGGTATCGGAGACCCAGTACTTC	CASSLVTGVSETQYF
15	-	TRBV29-1	TRBJ2-7	TRBD1	TGCAGCGTTGAAATACAGGGGGCCAACTCCTACGAGCAGTACTTC	CSVEIQGANSYEQYF
18	few	TRBV7-2	TRBJ2-1	TRBD2	TGTGCCAGCAGCTTAGCCGGGACTAGCGGGGGGGCCTCGAATGAGCAGTTCTTC	CASSLAGTSGGASNEQFF
14	-	TRBV5-6	TRBJ2-7	-	TGTGCCAGCAAAGGGACGGATTCTCTCTACGAGCAGTACTTC	CASKGTDSLYEQYF
15	-	TRBV20-1	TRBJ2-1	TRBD2	TGCAGTGCTAGGGAACGCGGACTAGTGATCAATGAGCAGTTCTTC	CSARERGLVINEQFF
12	few	TRBV29-1	TRBJ2-1	TRBD2	TGCAGCACAGAGGCGGGGGTGGGTGAGCAGTTCTTC	CSTEAGVGEQFF
18	few	TRBV20-1	TRBJ2-3	-	TGCAGTGCTAGGGCGGCTAGCCCAAGGGGCGGGGGCACAGATACGCAGTATTTT	CSARAASPRGGGTDTQYF
14	few	TRBV7-2	TRBJ2-1	-	TGTGCCAGCGAAGGGGACCTCTCCTACAATGAGCAGTTCTTC	CASEGDLSYNEQFF
12	-	TRBV12-3/TRBV12-4	TRBJ2-3	-	TGTGCCAGCAGCAACACCACAGATACGCAGTATTTT	CASSNTTDTQYF
14	many	TRBV3-1	TRBJ1-6	-	TGTGCCAGCAGCCAAGGAGGATTTAATTCACCCCTCCACTTT	CASSQGGFNSPLHF
17	few	TRBV9	TRBJ2-3	-	TGTGCCAGCAGCGTAGGAGCCGGCGGCACTAGCACAGATACGCAGTATTTT	CASSVGAGGTSTDTQYF
13	many	TRBV29-1	TRBJ2-4	TRBD1	TGCAGCGTTATGGACAGGAGCCAAAACATTCAGTACTTC	CSVMDRSQNIQYF
12	-	TRBV2	TRBJ1-4	-	TGTGCCAGCAGTGAACGGTACGAAAAACTGTTTTTT	CASSERYEKLFF
15	-	TRBV25-1	TRBJ2-1	-	TGTGCCAGCAGTGAACGTCCGGGGTGGGACAATGAGCAGTTCTTC	CASSERPGWDNEQFF
16	few	TRBV7-9	TRBJ2-1	TRBD2	TGTGCCAGCAGCTTAGTAGCGGGGCCCACCTACAATGAGCAGTTCTTC	CASSLVAGPTYNEQFF
14	few	TRBV20-1	TRBJ1-5	-	TGCAGTGCCAGATCCAGGTATAGCAATCAGCCCCAGCATTTT	CSARSRYSNQPQHF
15	-	TRBV24-1	TRBJ2-4	-	TGTGCCACCAGTGATTCGGGCGGAGGGAAAAACATTCAGTACTTC	CATSDSGGGKNIQYF
14	few	TRBV6-1	TRBJ2-3	-	TGTGCCAGCAGTGCTTTACGAAGCACAGATACGCAGTATTTT	CASSALRSTDTQYF
16	many	TRBV3-1	TRBJ2-5	-	TGTGCCAGCAGCCTCGCCGGGTGGGACCTACAAGAGACCCAGTACTTC	CASSLAGWDLQETQYF